This T cell receptor beta chain was found in a study of CD8 T cells in Susac syndrome. The diagnostic criteria were recently defined, and patients with Susac syndrome met them for definite or probable disease. In the case of this clonotype: The antigen is undetermined.

V lost 0 bases to trimming and J lost 0 bases, with 7 bases between them. The CDR3 sequence is 15 residues long. Germline values: CDR1 SGDLS, CDR2 YYNGEE. Study findings and constraints: Peak Susac CD8+ clonal expansion was seen in TEMRA cells and active patients.

After extraction with the RNeasy kit, roughly 0.5 to 1 ug of the RNA was reverse transcribed using random hexamers. The immunoSEQ assay covered 54 Vbeta and 13 Jbeta segments for CDR3. A single record per CDR3 protein comes from TCRdb applying MiXCR to the immunoSEQ multiplex PCR reads. The sample has some 130,000 distinct CDR3 sequences; approximately 95% are singletons. Sequenced: CD8+ T cells from PBMCs. The chain links TRBV9 to TRBJ2-1, with a tentative D call TRBD2 (6 bases). This clonotype originated in a human donor with Susac syndrome. The CDR3 spells CASSVAGVSYNEQFF. CDR3 nucleotide sequence: TGTGCCAGCAGCGTAGCGGGAGTCTCCTACAATGAGCAGTTCTTC.